This TCR beta chain was identified in a study of shared clonotypes between healthy human individuals. The table came from immunoSEQ multiplex PCR; TCRdb's copy has only in-frame clones and leaves some out. The sample records about 2.4 million clones, approximately 94% being singletons. The sample comprised naive CD4+ T cells from PBMCs. Regarding subset: CD45RA+ positively selected. The clonotype was recovered from a man aged 18 to 29 in good health. Some clones in this sample may be carry-over from other donors' samples.

CDR3 DNA sequence: TGTGCCAGCAGCCTATTCGGGGAAGAGACCCAGTACTTC. Protein product: CASSLFGEETQYF. The chain recombines TRBV7-3 with TRBJ2-5; D is perhaps TRBD2 (5 bases). V lost 5 bases to trimming and J lost 3 bases, with 10 bases between them. The CDR3 covers 13 residues. The germline gives CDR1 SGHTA, CDR2 FQGTGA.